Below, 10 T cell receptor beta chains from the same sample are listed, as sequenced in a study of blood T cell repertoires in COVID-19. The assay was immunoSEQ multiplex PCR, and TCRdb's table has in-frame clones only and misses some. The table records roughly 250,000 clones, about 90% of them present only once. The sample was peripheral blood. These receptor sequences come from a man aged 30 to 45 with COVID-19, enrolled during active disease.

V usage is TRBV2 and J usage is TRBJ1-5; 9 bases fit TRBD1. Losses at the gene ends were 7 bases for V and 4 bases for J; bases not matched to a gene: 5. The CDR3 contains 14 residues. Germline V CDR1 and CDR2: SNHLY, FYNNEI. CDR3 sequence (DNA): TGTGCCAGCACTTACGGGACAGGGAATCAGCCCCAGCATTTT. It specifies CASTYGTGNQPQHF.

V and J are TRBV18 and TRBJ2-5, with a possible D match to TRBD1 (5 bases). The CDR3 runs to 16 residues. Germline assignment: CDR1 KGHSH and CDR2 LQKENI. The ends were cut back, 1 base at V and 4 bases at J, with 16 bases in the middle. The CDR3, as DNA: TGTGCCAGCTCACCACTTATGTTCAGGGTTGGAGAGACCCAGTACTTC. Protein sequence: CASSPLMFRVGETQYF.

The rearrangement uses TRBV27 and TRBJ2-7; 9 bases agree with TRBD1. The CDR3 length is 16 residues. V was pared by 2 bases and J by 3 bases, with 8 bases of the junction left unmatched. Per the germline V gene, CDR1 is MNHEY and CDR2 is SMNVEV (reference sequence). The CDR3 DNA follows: TGTGCCAGCAGTTTAAGTGCCCCGGACAGGGGCTACGAGCAGTACTTC. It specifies CASSLSAPDRGYEQYF.

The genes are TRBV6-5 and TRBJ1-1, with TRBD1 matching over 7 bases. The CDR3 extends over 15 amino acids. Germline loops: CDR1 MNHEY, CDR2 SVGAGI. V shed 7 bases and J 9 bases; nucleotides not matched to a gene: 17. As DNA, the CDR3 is TGTGCCAGCACCCCGGCCTGGGACAGATCTAAGAAAGCTTTCTTT. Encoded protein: CASTPAWDRSKKAFF.

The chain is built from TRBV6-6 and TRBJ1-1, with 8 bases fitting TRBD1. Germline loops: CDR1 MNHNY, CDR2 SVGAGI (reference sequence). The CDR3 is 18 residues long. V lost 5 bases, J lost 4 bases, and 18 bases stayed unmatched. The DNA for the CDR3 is TGTGCCAGCAGTCCCCAGGGGACAGGAATTGGAGGGGTCACTGAAGCTTTCTTT. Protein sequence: CASSPQGTGIGGVTEAFF.

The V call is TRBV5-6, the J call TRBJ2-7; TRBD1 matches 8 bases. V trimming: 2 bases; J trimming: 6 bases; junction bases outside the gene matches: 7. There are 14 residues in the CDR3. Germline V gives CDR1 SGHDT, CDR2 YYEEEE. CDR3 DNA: TGTGCCAGCAGCTTACAGGGGGGTGGATTCGAGCAGTACTTC. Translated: CASSLQGGGFEQYF.

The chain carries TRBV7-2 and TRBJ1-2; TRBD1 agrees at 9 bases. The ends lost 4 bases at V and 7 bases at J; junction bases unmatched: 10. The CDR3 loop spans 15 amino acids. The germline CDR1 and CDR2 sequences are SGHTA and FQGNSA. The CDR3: CASSSHRDRDRGYTF. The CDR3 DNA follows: TGTGCCAGCAGCTCCCACCGGGACAGGGATCGTGGCTACACCTTC. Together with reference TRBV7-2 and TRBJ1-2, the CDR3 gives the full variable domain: GAGVSQSPSNKVTEKGKDVELRCDPISGHTALYWYRQSLGQGLEFLIYFQGNSAPDKSGLPSDRFSAERTGGSVSTLTIQRTQQEDSAVYLCASSSHRDRDRGYTFGSGTRLTVV.

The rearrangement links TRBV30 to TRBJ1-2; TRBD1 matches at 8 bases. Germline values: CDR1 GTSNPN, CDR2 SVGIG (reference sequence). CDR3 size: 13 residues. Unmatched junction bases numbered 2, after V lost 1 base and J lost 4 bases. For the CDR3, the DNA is TGTGCCTGGAGTGGGACAGGGAGCTATGGCTACACCTTC. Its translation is CAWSGTGSYGYTF.

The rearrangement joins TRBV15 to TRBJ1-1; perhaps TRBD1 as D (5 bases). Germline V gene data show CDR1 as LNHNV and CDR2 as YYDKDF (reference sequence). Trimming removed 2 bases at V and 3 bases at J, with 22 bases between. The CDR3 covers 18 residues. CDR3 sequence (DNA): TGTGCCACCAGCAGACCCGACCCCTCGGGGGGGGAGGACACTGAAGCTTTCTTT. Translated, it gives CATSRPDPSGGEDTEAFF.

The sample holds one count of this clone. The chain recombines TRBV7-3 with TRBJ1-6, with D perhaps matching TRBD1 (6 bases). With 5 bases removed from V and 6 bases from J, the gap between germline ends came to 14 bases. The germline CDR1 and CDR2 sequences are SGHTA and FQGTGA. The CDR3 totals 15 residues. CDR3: CASSGTGLPNSPLHF. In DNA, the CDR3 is TGTGCCAGCAGCGGTACAGGGCTACCTAATTCACCCCTCCACTTT.